The 10 T cell receptor beta chains below come from one sample, sequenced in a study of shared clonotypes between healthy human individuals. TCRdb's copy holds only in-frame clones and misses some; the assay was immunoSEQ multiplex PCR. The profile shows 2.3 million or so clones, more than 85% of them singletons. The sample comprised naive CD4+ T cells from PBMCs. Noted subset: CD45RA+ positively selected. These receptors all stem from a man between 18 and 29 years old in good health. Some clones in this sample may be carry-over from other donors' samples.

With respect to this clone: Other DNA sequences of this sample code for an identical CDR3. The genes are TRBV18 and TRBJ2-2; the D is unclear. The germline V gene has CDR1 KGHSH and CDR2 LQKENI. The CDR3 totals 12 residues. The ends were cut back, 1 base at V and 4 bases at J, with 1 base in the middle. The CDR3 spells CASSPLTGELFF. The CDR3 DNA reads as TGTGCCAGCTCACCACTCACCGGGGAGCTGTTTTTT.

The V call is TRBV5-1, the J call TRBJ2-1, with D perhaps matching TRBD1 (6 bases). Between the trimmed V and J ends, which lost 0 bases and 4 bases, there was a span of 14 bases. In germline, CDR1 is SGHRS, CDR2 YFSETQ. The CDR3 is made up of 16 amino acids. CDR3 nucleotide sequence: TGCGCCAGCAGCTTGGGCCCCCGTGGACAGTACAATGAGCAGTTCTTC. This gives the protein CASSLGPRGQYNEQFF.

This chain uses TRBV21-1 with TRBJ2-2; TRBD2, the table's D call, was not compared with the DNA. TRBV21-1 is given as a pseudogene. CDR3 length equals 16 residues. As DNA, the CDR3 is TGTGCCAGCAGCAAAACTAGCGGGAGGAAGGCCGGGGAGCTGTTTTTT. Its protein is CASSKTSGRKAGELFF.

CDR3 DNA sequence: TGCGCCAGCAGCTTGATACCAACTAATGAAAAACTGTTTTTT. Amino acid sequence: CASSLIPTNEKLFF. The genes are TRBV5-1 and TRBJ1-4; D gene unclear. The CDR3 runs 14 residues. Germline assignment: CDR1 SGHRS and CDR2 YFSETQ. V was shortened by 1 base and J by 0 bases, with 4 bases between the two germline ends.

As regards this clone: This sample includes further DNA sequences coding for the same CDR3. The CDR3 spells CAWSAGLAVSYEQYF. The CDR3 coding sequence is TGTGCCTGGAGTGCGGGACTAGCGGTATCCTACGAGCAGTACTTC. The genes are TRBV30 and TRBJ2-7; 11 bases are a match to TRBD2. Germline loops: CDR1 GTSNPN, CDR2 SVGIG (reference sequence). The CDR3 extends over 15 amino acids. The V gene end was trimmed by 1 base and the J gene end by 1 base; junction bases not matched to a gene: 3.

The rearrangement joins TRBV7-6 to TRBJ1-1; D possibly corresponds to TRBD1 (5 bases). CDR3 length: 14 amino acids. Per the germline V gene, CDR1 is SGHVS and CDR2 is FNYEAQ. The germline V and J ends were trimmed by 5 bases and 4 bases, with 14 bases remaining between them. In DNA form, the CDR3 reads TGTGCCAGCAGCCGGAATCAGGGAGGCACTGAAGCTTTCTTT. This gives the protein CASSRNQGGTEAFF.

The rearrangement links TRBV19 to TRBJ1-4, with D maybe TRBD1 (6 bases). Trimming shortened V by 5 bases and J by 7 bases, and 17 bases separated the two germline ends. The CDR3 is made up of 15 amino acids. Germline-derived CDR1 and CDR2 are LNHDA and SQIVND (reference sequence). The CDR3, as DNA: TGTGCCAGTAGTCTTCGTGGGGGGCAGGGTGAAAAACTGTTTTTT. Protein sequence: CASSLRGGQGEKLFF.

This chain joins TRBV7-9 and TRBJ2-1, with D maybe TRBD2 (6 bases). Germline V lookup: CDR1 SEHNR, CDR2 FQNEAQ (reference sequence). V was pared by 6 bases and J by 7 bases, with 13 bases between. This CDR3 is 13 amino acids long. CDR3 DNA sequence: TGTGCCAGCAGTCCAGATCGGGGGAATGAGCAGTTCTTC. Amino acids: CASSPDRGNEQFF.

The chain combines TRBV28 with TRBJ2-1, with 11 bases that match TRBD2. The CDR3 sequence is 16 residues long. With V trimmed by 5 bases and J by 4 bases, 7 bases remained unmatched. Germline V CDR1 and CDR2: MDHEN, SYDVKM. The CDR3 sequence: CASSQLAGGGYNEQFF. CDR3 nucleotides: TGTGCCAGCAGTCAATTAGCGGGAGGGGGGTACAATGAGCAGTTCTTC.

The chain couples TRBV15 to TRBJ1-2; D is uncertain. CDR3 length equals 14 residues. The V gene lost 3 bases and the J gene lost 1 base, with 9 bases spanning the gap. The germline V gene encodes CDR1 LNHNV and CDR2 YYDKDF (reference sequence). Here the CDR3 DNA reads TGTGCCACCAGCAGCCTTACACGTAACTATGGCTACACCTTC. Its protein product is CATSSLTRNYGYTF.